These 28 T cell receptor beta chains came from one sample sequenced in a study of blood T cell repertoires in COVID-19. TCRdb's table, derived via immunoSEQ multiplex PCR, lists solely in-frame clones and lacks some. The data show approximately 150,000 clones, 87% seen once. What was sequenced was PBMCs or T cells enriched from blood (not recorded which). Every receptor here comes from a human donor with acute COVID-19. The donor label of this sample is uncertain.

The table lists this clone with a few counts. This chain joins TRBV5-5 and TRBJ1-3; D is unresolved. The CDR3 consists of 14 residues. V was shortened by 4 bases and J by 0 bases, with 8 bases between the two germline ends. Germline V lookup: CDR1 SGHKS, CDR2 YYEKEE (reference sequence). CDR3 nucleotide sequence: TGTGCCAGCAGCCTAGAGGGCTCTGGAAACACCATATATTTT. It specifies CASSLEGSGNTIYF.

This chain uses TRBV4-2 with TRBJ2-2; 7 bases match TRBD1. The J segment lost 5 bases and the V segment lost 0 bases, leaving 9 bases of the junction unmatched. The germline V gene has CDR1 LGHNA and CDR2 YNFKEQ. The CDR3 consists of 17 residues. CDR3 bases: TGTGCCAGCAGCCAAGATCGAGAAGGGGGCATGACCGGGGAGCTGTTTTTT. The encoded protein is CASSQDREGGMTGELFF.

V usage is TRBV18 and J usage is TRBJ2-3; 11 bases are shared with TRBD2. V trimming: 1 base; J trimming: 4 bases; junction bases outside the gene matches: 4. Germline V gene sequence: CDR1 KGHSH, CDR2 LQKENI. This CDR3 spans 16 amino acids. CDR3 amino acids: CASSPLAGGSSDTQYF. For the CDR3, the DNA is TGTGCCAGCTCACCACTAGCGGGGGGGAGCTCAGATACGCAGTATTTT.

The chain joins TRBV27 to TRBJ2-7, with TRBD1 as a possible D gene (6 bases). Germline V gives CDR1 MNHEY, CDR2 SMNVEV (reference sequence). This CDR3 region has 15 residues. The V and J ends lost 3 bases and 0 bases respectively, with 12 bases between them. The CDR3 bases are TGTGCCAGCAGTTTCCAGGGGTTTGGCTCCTACGAGCAGTACTTC. This translates into CASSFQGFGSYEQYF.

The J gene is TRBJ1-3, the V gene TRBV9; 7 bases map to TRBD1. This CDR3 has 18 residues. Germline CDR1 and CDR2: SGDLS and YYNGEE. Germline trimming cut 4 bases from V and 1 base from J; bases unmatched to any gene: 14. The CDR3, as DNA: TGTGCCAGCAGCCCCCGGGTAGCAGGGGGGTTTTCTGGAAACACCATATATTTT. As protein: CASSPRVAGGFSGNTIYF.

The rearrangement uses TRBV5-5 and TRBJ1-2; TRBD1 aligns across 10 bases. The length of the CDR3 is 14 residues. The germline CDR1 and CDR2 sequences are SGHKS and YYEKEE (reference sequence). V trimming: 0 bases; J trimming: 5 bases; junction bases outside the gene matches: 1. CDR3 residues: CASSLGQGAYGYTF. The CDR3 DNA sequence: TGTGCCAGCAGCTTGGGACAGGGGGCATATGGCTACACCTTC.

This chain uses TRBV6-2 or TRBV6-3 with TRBJ2-3; D is uncertain. This CDR3 spans 13 amino acids. From germline, CDR1 is MNHEY and CDR2 SVGEGT. V was trimmed by 4 bases and J by 6 bases, leaving 11 bases between them. CDR3 sequence (DNA): TGTGCCAGCAGTTGGTCTAGTGGGGATACGCAGTATTTT. This translates into CASSWSSGDTQYF.

V is TRBV4-3 and J is TRBJ2-5; 7 bases are shared with TRBD2. Germline CDR1 LGHNA, CDR2 YSLEER. The ends lost 4 bases at V and 5 bases at J; junction bases unmatched: 7. The CDR3 extends over 14 amino acids. Here the CDR3 reads CASSPHLAVETQYF. The CDR3 nucleotides read TGCGCCAGCAGCCCACATCTAGCGGTGGAGACCCAGTACTTC.

This clone was observed once. The chain employs TRBV5-1 and TRBJ2-7; no clear D. The CDR3 has 15 residues. Trimming took off 4 bases at V and 0 bases at J, with 14 bases between the two ends. Per germline, CDR1 SGHRS and CDR2 YFSETQ. CDR3 coding DNA: TGCGCCAGCAGCGACCCGGGTTTTAGCTCCTACGAGCAGTACTTC. Amino acids: CASSDPGFSSYEQYF. Full variable domain (outside the CDR3, taken from reference TRBV5-1 and TRBJ2-7): KAGVTQTPRYLIKTRGQQVTLSCSPISGHRSVSWYQQTPGQGLQFLFEYFSETQRNKGNFPGRFSGRQFSNSRSEMNVSTLELGDSALYLCASSDPGFSSYEQYFGPGTRLTVT.

This clone has more than one count but fewer than ten. The CDR3 sequence: CASSLDRGKLFF. The CDR3 DNA reads as TGTGCCAGCAGCCTCGACCGCGGAAAACTGTTTTTT. J is TRBJ1-4 and V is TRBV27, with D unresolved. CDR3 size: 12 residues. V lost 6 bases to trimming and J lost 10 bases, with 12 bases between them. From germline, CDR1 is MNHEY and CDR2 SMNVEV (reference sequence). The full variable domain, its missing parts supplied by reference TRBV27 and TRBJ1-4, is EAQVTQNPRYLITVTGKKLTVTCSQNMNHEYMSWYRQDPGLGLRQIYYSMNVEVTDKGDVPEGYKVSRKEKRNFPLILESPSPNQTSLYFCASSLDRGKLFFGSGTQLSVL.

The chain combines TRBV14 with TRBJ1-1; D gene unclear. V was pared by 4 bases and J by 1 base, with 10 bases between. CDR1 and CDR2 (germline): SGHDN, FVKESK. This CDR3 has 14 residues. The CDR3 bases are TGTGCCAGCAGCCGCCTATTTCGGAACACTGAAGCTTTCTTT. Its protein is CASSRLFRNTEAFF.

This clone was found once. The genes are TRBV7-9 and TRBJ2-3; no definite D call. The length of the CDR3 is 14 residues. The V gene lost 1 base and the J gene lost 4 bases, with 9 bases spanning the gap. The germline gives CDR1 SEHNR, CDR2 FQNEAQ (reference sequence). The CDR3 is CASSLGVGADTQYF. Here the CDR3 DNA reads TGTGCCAGCAGCTTAGGCGTGGGCGCAGATACGCAGTATTTT.

For the CDR3, the DNA is TGTGCCAGCAGTTCCGTGGGCGGGGAGCAGTACTTC. Encoded protein: CASSSVGGEQYF. V and J are TRBV6-5 and TRBJ2-7, with D maybe TRBD2 (5 bases). V lost 4 bases and J 7 bases, leaving 11 bases between the germline ends. The V gene's germline CDR1 is MNHEY and CDR2 SVGAGI. The CDR3 has 12 residues.

Here the CDR3 reads CASSYPPKSRQSYTEAFF. The CDR3 DNA reads as TGTGCCAGCAGTTACCCACCCAAATCGAGACAGAGTTACACTGAAGCTTTCTTT. This chain joins TRBV6-2 or TRBV6-3 and TRBJ1-1, with D possibly TRBD1 on 5 matching bases. Germline-derived CDR1 and CDR2 are MNHEY and SVGEGT. V was shortened by 2 bases and J by 3 bases, with 22 bases between the two germline ends. This CDR3 has 18 residues.

In DNA, the CDR3 is TGCAGCGTTGAGGAGTCGTACGAGCAGTACTTC. The encoded protein is CSVEESYEQYF. This chain joins TRBV29-1 and TRBJ2-7; D not certain. Deletions cut 3 bases from V and 4 bases from J, with 7 bases between. Germline V lookup: CDR1 SQVTM, CDR2 ANQGSEA. CDR3 length: 11 residues.

The chain has TRBV3-1 (or the pseudogene TRBV3-2) and TRBJ2-5; 9 bases match TRBD2. V lost 4 bases to trimming and J lost 2 bases; unmatched junction nucleotides: 5. CDR1 is LGHDT and CDR2 is YNNKEL in the germline V gene (reference sequence). This CDR3 has 15 amino acids. The CDR3 is CASSRASGAQETQYF. CDR3 nucleotides: TGTGCCAGCAGCCGGGCTAGCGGGGCTCAAGAGACCCAGTACTTC.

This chain links TRBV11-1 with TRBJ2-3; 7 nucleotides match TRBD1. CDR1 and CDR2 from the germline V gene are SGHAT and FQDESV (reference sequence). The CDR3 is 12 residues long. The V gene end was trimmed by 5 bases and the J gene end by 6 bases; junction bases not matched to a gene: 2. In nucleotides, the CDR3 is TGTGCCAGCAGCCCACAGGGGGATACGCAGTATTTT. Translating it yields CASSPQGDTQYF.

The V gene is TRBV5-8, the J gene TRBJ2-1, with a weak D call TRBD2 (5 bases). CDR1 is SGHTS, CDR2 YDEGEE, per germline. V was cut by 0 bases and J by 8 bases, with 21 bases left in between. There are 17 residues in the CDR3. The CDR3 protein is CASSLESAGPFIDEQFF. As DNA, the CDR3 is TGTGCCAGCAGCTTGGAGTCGGCGGGTCCCTTTATCGATGAGCAGTTCTTC.

This clone was counted only a few times. This chain joins TRBV7-3 and TRBJ1-1; a weak D match, TRBD1 (5 bases). V was clipped by 5 bases and J by 10 bases, with 17 bases between them. CDR3 length: 13 residues. Germline V lookup: CDR1 SGHTA, CDR2 FQGTGA. The CDR3 DNA is TGTGCCAGCAGCCAATCTCCGGGACTGGGAGCTTTCTTT. It translates to CASSQSPGLGAFF.

The chain has TRBV7-9 and TRBJ1-2; D is unclear. CDR1 and CDR2 (germline): SEHNR, FQNEAQ (reference sequence). CDR3 length: 13 amino acids. Trimming removed 3 bases at V and 7 bases at J, with 12 bases between. The DNA for the CDR3 is TGTGCCAGCAGCTTCGTAGGACGGGGTGGCTACACCTTC. This codes for CASSFVGRGGYTF.

This chain uses TRBV10-2 with TRBJ2-1, with 8 nucleotides matching TRBD1. The germline gives CDR1 WSHSY, CDR2 SAAADI. V lost 6 bases, J lost 4 bases, and 5 bases stayed unmatched. CDR3 length: 14 residues. The CDR3 nucleotides read TGCGCCAGCAGGGACAGGGTGCAATACAATGAGCAGTTCTTC. Protein product: CASRDRVQYNEQFF.

V gene TRBV19 combines with J gene TRBJ1-3; D unresolved. V gave up 8 bases and J gave up 4 bases, with 12 bases separating them. The germline gives CDR1 LNHDA, CDR2 SQIVND (reference sequence). This CDR3 has 13 residues. The CDR3 sequence is CASRSRSGNTIYF. The CDR3 region has the DNA TGTGCCAGTCGCTCGAGGAGCGGAAACACCATATATTTT.

The rearrangement joins TRBV10-3 to TRBJ2-7, with 7 bases matching TRBD2. The CDR3 is 13 residues long. V shed 4 bases, J shed 3 bases, and the junction held 3 bases outside the gene matches. CDR1 is ENHRY, CDR2 SYGVKD, per germline. The CDR3 sequence is CAISGTRFYEQYF. In nucleotides, the CDR3 is TGTGCCATCAGTGGGACTAGATTCTACGAGCAGTACTTC.

The chain combines TRBV1 with TRBJ2-7; the listed D gene, TRBD1, was not tested against the DNA. TRBV1 is a listed pseudogene. The CDR3 consists of 15 residues. The CDR3 bases are TGCACCAGCAGCCTCCGGGACAGGGGTATCTACGAGCAGTACTTC. Translated, it gives CTSSLRDRGIYEQYF.

The chain combines TRBV7-6 with TRBJ2-7, with a possible D match to TRBD2 (7 bases). The CDR3 contains 15 residues. Germline V gene lookup returns CDR1 SGHVS and CDR2 FNYEAQ. Trimming pared 1 base from V and 6 bases from J, leaving 16 bases between. In DNA form, the CDR3 reads TGTGCCAGCAGCTTAGGTTATAACAGGGAGGGCGAGCAGTACTTC. It encodes CASSLGYNREGEQYF.

The V gene is TRBV2, the J gene TRBJ1-6, with TRBD1 matching over 7 bases. Looked up from germline, CDR1 is SNHLY and CDR2 is FYNNEI. The CDR3 is made up of 15 amino acids. Germline trimming cut 6 bases from V and 5 bases from J; bases unmatched to any gene: 7. CDR3 nucleotide sequence: TGTGCCAGCAGCCCGGGGACAGTGGATAATTCACCCCTCCACTTT. This encodes CASSPGTVDNSPLHF.

The chain joins TRBV20-1 to TRBJ1-4; no firm D call. From germline, CDR1 is DFQATT and CDR2 SNEGSKA (reference sequence). Trimming pared 3 bases from V and 7 bases from J, leaving 12 bases between. The CDR3 covers 13 residues. DNA of the CDR3: TGCAGTGCTAGTGGGGAGGTGGGTGAAAAACTGTTTTTT. Protein sequence: CSASGEVGEKLFF.

The chain recombines TRBV9 with TRBJ2-3; maybe TRBD2 (7 bases). Germline lookup yields CDR1 SGDLS and CDR2 YYNGEE. Trimming pared 0 bases from V and 4 bases from J, leaving 9 bases between. There are 14 residues in the CDR3. The CDR3: CASSVGGGADTQYF. The CDR3 bases are TGTGCCAGCAGCGTAGGAGGGGGGGCAGATACGCAGTATTTT.